This T cell receptor (beta chain) originates from a study of blood T cell repertoires in COVID-19. Sequenced by immunoSEQ multiplex PCR; TCRdb stores in-frame clones only, minus some. The sample contains around 92,000 clones, roughly 70% of which appear only once. This CDR3 contains 13 residues. CDR1 and CDR2 from the germline V gene are MDHEN and SYDVKM. The ends were cut back, 8 bases at V and 4 bases at J, with 11 bases in the middle. This TCR came from a man in his sixties or seventies with COVID-19, enrolled during active disease. V is TRBV28 and J is TRBJ1-4; D is unresolved. The specimen sequenced was peripheral blood. The CDR3 loop reads CASGTVINEKLFF. The CDR3 coding sequence is TGTGCCAGCGGTACAGTTATTAATGAAAAACTGTTTTTT.